What follows are 16 T cell receptor beta chains derived from one specimen sequenced in a study of blood T cells in healthy people across ages. Using a J-beta primer mix together with a sample-barcoded 5' primer, a second PCR was run for 7 to 11 cycles. From the 5' RACE reads, TCRdb called clonotypes with MiXCR, one entry per CDR3 protein. The table has 600,000 or so distinct CDR3 sequences, around a fifth seen once; the top ten hold more than 3%. Sequencing was done on a sample of blood. Source of these receptors: an older man in good health.

The chain employs TRBV24-1 and TRBJ2-5, with TRBD1 matching 9 bases. Germline V gives CDR1 KGHDR, CDR2 SFDVKD. With V trimmed by 4 bases and J by 6 bases, 8 bases remained unmatched. CDR3 length: 15 residues. CDR3 protein: CATSDGGQGLKTQYF. CDR3 bases: TGTGCCACCAGTGACGGTGGACAGGGGTTGAAGACCCAGTACTTC.

This clonotype occurred a few times. The CDR3 region has the DNA TGTGCCAGCAGAAAAGAAACGGGGGGGAATCAGCCCCAGCATTTT. As protein: CASRKETGGNQPQHF. The chain is built from TRBV6-5 and TRBJ1-5; D may be TRBD1 (5 bases). The germline gives CDR1 MNHEY, CDR2 SVGAGI. There are 15 residues in the CDR3. V lost 6 bases and J lost 4, with 16 bases in between.

This clonotype was counted many times. V is TRBV20-1 and J is TRBJ1-5; D is uncertain. The length of the CDR3 is 13 residues. Germline-derived CDR1 and CDR2 are DFQATT and SNEGSKA (reference sequence). V was trimmed by 3 bases and J by 0 bases, leaving 6 bases between them. The CDR3 nucleotides read TGCAGTGCTAGGGCAGATAGCAATCAGCCCCAGCATTTT. As protein: CSARADSNQPQHF.

The chain is built from TRBV11-2 and TRBJ1-4; unclear D gene. V was pared by 0 bases and J by 8 bases, with 19 bases between. The CDR3 is made up of 17 amino acids. Germline V gene data show CDR1 as SGHAT and CDR2 as FQNNGV. The CDR3: CASSLDLWSPSGEKLFF. CDR3 bases: TGTGCCAGCAGCTTAGATCTGTGGTCCCCAAGCGGGGAAAAACTGTTTTTT.

The table lists this clonotype with a few counts. The rearrangement uses TRBV6-1 and TRBJ2-2; 9 bases align to TRBD1. The CDR3 contains 15 residues. Germline lookup yields CDR1 MNHNS and CDR2 SASEGT. Trimming cost V 2 bases and J 5 bases; bases outside gene matches: 3. The CDR3 bases are TGTGCCAGCAGTGAACAAGGACAGGGGACCGGGGAGCTGTTTTTT. As protein: CASSEQGQGTGELFF.

V gene TRBV6-5 combines with J gene TRBJ2-1, with a tentative D call TRBD2 (5 bases). This CDR3 region has 16 residues. The V end was cut by 0 bases, the J end by 6 bases, with 15 bases between. The V gene's germline CDR1 is MNHEY and CDR2 SVGAGI. CDR3 DNA: TGTGCCAGCAGTTACTCACTATGGGAGAAGCGCAATGAGCAGTTCTTC. The encoded protein is CASSYSLWEKRNEQFF.

The chain combines TRBV6-2 or TRBV6-3 with TRBJ2-3, with unresolved D. The ends were cut back, 3 bases at V and 5 bases at J, with 9 bases in the middle. The CDR3 length is 13 residues. Looked up from germline, CDR1 is MNHEY and CDR2 is SVGEGT. CDR3 sequence (DNA): TGTGCCAGCAGTTATCCTCTCCAAGATACGCAGTATTTT. Translating it yields CASSYPLQDTQYF.

The chain employs TRBV2 and TRBJ2-7; 10 bases are a match to TRBD2. In germline, CDR1 is SNHLY, CDR2 FYNNEI. This CDR3 is built from 16 residues. Germline trimming cut 5 bases from V and 3 bases from J; bases unmatched to any gene: 10. CDR3 in amino acids: CASSTPRLAGDYEQYF. CDR3 DNA: TGTGCCAGCAGTACCCCTCGGCTAGCGGGAGACTACGAGCAGTACTTC.

The chain combines TRBV4-1 with TRBJ2-3, with a tentative D call TRBD2 (6 bases). V lost 3 bases and J lost 5, with 15 bases in between. There are 15 residues in the CDR3. Germline CDR1 MGHRA, CDR2 YSYEKL. CDR3 sequence (DNA): TGCGCCAGCAGCCACTATAGCGGCTCGGGAGATACGCAGTATTTT. It is translated as CASSHYSGSGDTQYF.

The table lists this clonotype with a few counts. The V call is TRBV29-1, the J call TRBJ1-2; D might be TRBD1 (6 bases). This CDR3 has 15 amino acids. Trimming pared 4 bases from V and 6 bases from J, leaving 21 bases between. CDR1 SQVTM and CDR2 ANQGSEA come from the germline V gene. CDR3 in amino acids: CSVVGLQGGLDGYTF. The CDR3 coding sequence is TGCAGCGTTGTCGGACTCCAAGGGGGTCTTGATGGCTACACCTTC.

The sample holds a few counts of this clonotype. The germline gene is not matched at one end of the junction; a read error may be the cause. The chain has TRBV4-3 and TRBJ2-5, with D maybe TRBD1 (5 bases). Near its end, the DNA agrees better with TRBJ2-1, so the J call may be wrong. The germline gives CDR1 LGHNA, CDR2 YSLEER. This CDR3 region has 17 residues. Here the CDR3 reads CVSSQVGQGSAYNEQFF. CDR3 sequence (DNA): TGCGTCAGCAGCCAGGTGGGGCAGGGAAGCGCCTACAATGAGCAGTTCTTC.

The V call is TRBV18, the J call TRBJ2-7; 7 bases map to TRBD1. Per the germline V gene, CDR1 is KGHSH and CDR2 is LQKENI. V lost 5 bases to trimming and J lost 6 bases; unmatched junction nucleotides: 7. This CDR3 comprises 13 residues. CDR3 sequence: CASSAGQVAEQYF. CDR3 nucleotide sequence: TGTGCCAGCTCAGCTGGACAGGTAGCCGAGCAGTACTTC.

This clonotype was detected a few times. The CDR3 DNA follows: TGTGCCAGCAGTTACCCCGTCGACGATACCGGGGAGCTGTTTTTT. This translates into CASSYPVDDTGELFF. The chain recombines TRBV6-6 with TRBJ2-2; no clear D. The CDR3 length is 15 residues. Trimming pared 2 bases from V and 5 bases from J, leaving 12 bases between. Looked up from germline, CDR1 is MNHNY and CDR2 is SVGAGI (reference sequence).

The V call is TRBV4-3, the J call TRBJ1-2, with D possibly TRBD1 on 6 matching bases. Trimming pared 0 bases from V and 3 bases from J, leaving 23 bases between. This CDR3 has 19 amino acids. Germline V lookup: CDR1 LGHNA, CDR2 YSLEER. DNA of the CDR3: TGCGCCAGCAGCCAAGATCCTTGGGGGGCCGATCAGAGGGACTATGGCTACACCTTC. It specifies CASSQDPWGADQRDYGYTF.

This clonotype has a count of ten or more. The V and J genes are TRBV28 and TRBJ2-7; D is possibly TRBD2 (6 bases). Germline V gene lookup returns CDR1 MDHEN and CDR2 SYDVKM. The CDR3 is 15 amino acids. The V end was cut by 1 base, the J end by 0 bases, with 10 bases between. In nucleotides, the CDR3 is TGTGCCAGCAGTTTATTAGGGAGGAGCTCCTACGAGCAGTACTTC. It translates to CASSLLGRSSYEQYF.

In this sample, this clonotype turned up a few times. Its ends do not fully match the called genes, so a read error is possible. The J gene is TRBJ2-5, the V gene TRBV7-9; D may be TRBD2 (6 bases). CDR1 is SEHNR, CDR2 FQNEAQ, per germline (reference sequence). The CDR3 extends over 14 amino acids. As DNA, the CDR3 is TGTGCCAGCACCTCGGTGGAGGGGCTAGAGGCCCAGTACTTC. Residues: CASTSVEGLEAQYF.